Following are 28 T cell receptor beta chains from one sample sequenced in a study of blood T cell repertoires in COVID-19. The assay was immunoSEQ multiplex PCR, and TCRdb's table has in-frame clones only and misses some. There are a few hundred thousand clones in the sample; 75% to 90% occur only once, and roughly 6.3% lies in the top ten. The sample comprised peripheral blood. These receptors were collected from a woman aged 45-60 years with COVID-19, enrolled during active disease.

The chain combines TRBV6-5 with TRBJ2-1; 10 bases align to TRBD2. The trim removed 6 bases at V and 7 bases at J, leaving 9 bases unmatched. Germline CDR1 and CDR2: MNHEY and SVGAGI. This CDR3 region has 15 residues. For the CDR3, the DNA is TGTGCCAGCAGACCCGGGACTAGCGAGGGGAATGAGCAGTTCTTC. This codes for CASRPGTSEGNEQFF.

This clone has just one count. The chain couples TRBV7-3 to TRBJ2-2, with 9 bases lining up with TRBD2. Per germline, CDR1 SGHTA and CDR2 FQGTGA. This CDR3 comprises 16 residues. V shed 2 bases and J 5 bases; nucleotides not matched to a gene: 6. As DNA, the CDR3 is TGTGCCAGCAGCTTAGCGGCTAGCGGGACGACCGGGGAGCTGTTTTTT. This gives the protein CASSLAASGTTGELFF.

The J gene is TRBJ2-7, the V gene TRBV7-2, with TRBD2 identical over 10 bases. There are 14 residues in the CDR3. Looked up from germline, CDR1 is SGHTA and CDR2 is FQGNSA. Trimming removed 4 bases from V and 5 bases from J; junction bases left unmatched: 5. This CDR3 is CASSSSGSRHEQYF. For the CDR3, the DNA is TGTGCCAGCAGCTCTAGCGGGAGTCGCCACGAGCAGTACTTC.

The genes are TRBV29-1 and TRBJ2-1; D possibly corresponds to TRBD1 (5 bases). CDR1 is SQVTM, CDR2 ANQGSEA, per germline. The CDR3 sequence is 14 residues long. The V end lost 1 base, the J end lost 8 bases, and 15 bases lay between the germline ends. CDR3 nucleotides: TGCAGCGTTGAAGTGGGAAGGGGCCGAGATGAGCAGTTCTTC. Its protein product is CSVEVGRGRDEQFF.

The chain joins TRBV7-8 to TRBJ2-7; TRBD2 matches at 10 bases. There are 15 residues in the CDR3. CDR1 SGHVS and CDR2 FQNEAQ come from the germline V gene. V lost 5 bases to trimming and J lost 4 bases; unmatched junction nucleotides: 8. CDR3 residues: CASSPGLAELYEQYF. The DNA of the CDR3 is TGTGCCAGCAGCCCCGGACTAGCGGAACTATACGAGCAGTACTTC.

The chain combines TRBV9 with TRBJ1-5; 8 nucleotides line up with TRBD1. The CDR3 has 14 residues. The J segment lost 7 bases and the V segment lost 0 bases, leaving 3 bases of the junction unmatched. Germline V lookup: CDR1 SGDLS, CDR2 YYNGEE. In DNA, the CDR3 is TGTGCCAGCAGCGTAGCAGGGGGCGAGCAGCCCCAGCATTTT. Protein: CASSVAGGEQPQHF.

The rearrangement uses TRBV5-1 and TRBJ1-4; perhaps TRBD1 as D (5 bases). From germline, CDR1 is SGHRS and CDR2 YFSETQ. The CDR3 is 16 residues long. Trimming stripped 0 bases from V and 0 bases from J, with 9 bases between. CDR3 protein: CASSLGREATNEKLFF. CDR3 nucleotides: TGCGCCAGCAGCTTGGGCAGGGAAGCAACTAATGAAAAACTGTTTTTT.

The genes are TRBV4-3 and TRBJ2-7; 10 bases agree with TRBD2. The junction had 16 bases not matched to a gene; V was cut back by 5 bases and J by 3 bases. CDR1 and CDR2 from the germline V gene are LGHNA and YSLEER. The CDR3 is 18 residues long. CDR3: CASSYEGGLAGGIYEQYF. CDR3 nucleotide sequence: TGCGCCAGCAGCTATGAAGGGGGATTAGCGGGAGGAATCTACGAGCAGTACTTC.

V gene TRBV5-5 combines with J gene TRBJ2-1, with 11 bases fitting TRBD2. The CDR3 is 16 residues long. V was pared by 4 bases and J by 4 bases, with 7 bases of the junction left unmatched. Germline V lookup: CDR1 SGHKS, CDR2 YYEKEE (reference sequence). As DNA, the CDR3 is TGTGCCAGCAGCAAGACTAGCGGGACCCTTTACAATGAGCAGTTCTTC. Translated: CASSKTSGTLYNEQFF.

The CDR3 nucleotides are TGTGCCAGCAGTTTAGCTAGCGTGGGTGAGCAGTTCTTC. Translation gives CASSLASVGEQFF. V gene TRBV27 combines with J gene TRBJ2-1, with D possibly TRBD2 on 6 matching bases. Trimming pared 2 bases from V and 9 bases from J, leaving 11 bases between. The CDR3 sequence is 13 residues long. Germline-derived CDR1 and CDR2 are MNHEY and SMNVEV (reference sequence).

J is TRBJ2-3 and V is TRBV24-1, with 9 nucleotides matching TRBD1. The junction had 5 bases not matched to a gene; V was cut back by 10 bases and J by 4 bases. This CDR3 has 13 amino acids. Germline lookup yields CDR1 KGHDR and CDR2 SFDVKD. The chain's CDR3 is CATEQGAADTQYF. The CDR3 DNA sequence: TGTGCCACGGAACAGGGGGCGGCAGATACGCAGTATTTT.

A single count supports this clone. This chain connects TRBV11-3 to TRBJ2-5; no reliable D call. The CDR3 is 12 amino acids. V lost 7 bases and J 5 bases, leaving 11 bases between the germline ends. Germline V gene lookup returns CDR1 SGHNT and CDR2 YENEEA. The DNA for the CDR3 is TGTGCCAGCACGGCGGCGAGGGAGACCCAGTACTTC. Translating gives CASTAARETQYF.

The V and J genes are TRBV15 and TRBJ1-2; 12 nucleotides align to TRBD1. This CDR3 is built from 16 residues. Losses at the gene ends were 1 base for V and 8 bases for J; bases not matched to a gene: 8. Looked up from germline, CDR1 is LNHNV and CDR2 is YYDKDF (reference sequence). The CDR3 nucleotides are TGTGCCACCAGCAGAGTCGGGACAGGGGGCGCGAGAGGCTACACCTTC. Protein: CATSRVGTGGARGYTF.

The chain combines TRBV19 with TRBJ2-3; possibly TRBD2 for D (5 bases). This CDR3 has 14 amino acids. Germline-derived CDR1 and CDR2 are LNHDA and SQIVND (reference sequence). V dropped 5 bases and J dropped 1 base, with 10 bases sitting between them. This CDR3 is CASSLVGGTDTQYF. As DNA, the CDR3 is TGTGCCAGTAGTCTGGTGGGAGGCACAGATACGCAGTATTTT.

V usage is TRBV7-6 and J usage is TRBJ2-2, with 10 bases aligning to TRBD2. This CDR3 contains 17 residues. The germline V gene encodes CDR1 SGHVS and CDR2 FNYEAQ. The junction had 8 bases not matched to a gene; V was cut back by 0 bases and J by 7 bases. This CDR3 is CASSLALSGRAGGELFF. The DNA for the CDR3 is TGTGCCAGCAGCTTAGCCCTCAGCGGGAGGGCTGGCGGGGAGCTGTTTTTT.

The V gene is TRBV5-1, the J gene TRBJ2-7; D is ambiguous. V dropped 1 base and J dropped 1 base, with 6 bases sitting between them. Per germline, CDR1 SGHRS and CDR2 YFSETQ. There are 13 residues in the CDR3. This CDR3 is CASSLSPSYEQYF. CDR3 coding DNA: TGCGCCAGCAGCTTGAGCCCTTCCTACGAGCAGTACTTC.

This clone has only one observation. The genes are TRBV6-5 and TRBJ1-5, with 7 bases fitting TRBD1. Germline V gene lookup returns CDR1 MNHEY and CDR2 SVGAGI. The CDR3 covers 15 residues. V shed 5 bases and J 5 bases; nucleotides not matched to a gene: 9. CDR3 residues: CASSRGTEYDQPQHF. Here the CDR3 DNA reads TGTGCCAGCAGTCGGGGGACAGAGTATGATCAGCCCCAGCATTTT.

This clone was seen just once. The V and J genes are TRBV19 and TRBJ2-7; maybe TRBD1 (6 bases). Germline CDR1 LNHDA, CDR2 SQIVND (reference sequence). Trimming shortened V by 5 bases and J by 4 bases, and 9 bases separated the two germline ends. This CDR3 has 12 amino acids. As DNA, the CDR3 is TGTGCCAGTAGTGGGCAGGGGTACGAGCAGTACTTC. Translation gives CASSGQGYEQYF.

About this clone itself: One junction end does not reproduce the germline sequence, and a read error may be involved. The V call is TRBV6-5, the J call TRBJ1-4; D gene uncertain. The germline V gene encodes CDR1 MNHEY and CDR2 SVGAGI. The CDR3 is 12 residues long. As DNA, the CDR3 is TGTGCCAGCAGCCACTCTAATGAAAAGCTGTTTTTT. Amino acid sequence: CASSHSNEKLFF.

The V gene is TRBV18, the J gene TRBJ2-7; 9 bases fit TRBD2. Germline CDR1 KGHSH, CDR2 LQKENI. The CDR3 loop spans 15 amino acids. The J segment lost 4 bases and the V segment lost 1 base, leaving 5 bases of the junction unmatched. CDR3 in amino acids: CASSPLLAGPYEQYF. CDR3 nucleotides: TGTGCCAGCTCACCACTTCTAGCGGGACCTTACGAGCAGTACTTC. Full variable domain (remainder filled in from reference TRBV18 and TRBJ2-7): NAGVMQNPRHLVRRRGQEARLRCSPMKGHSHVYWYRQLPEEGLKFMVYLQKENIIDESGMPKERFSAEFPKEGPSILRIQQVVRGDSAAYFCASSPLLAGPYEQYFGPGTRLTVT.

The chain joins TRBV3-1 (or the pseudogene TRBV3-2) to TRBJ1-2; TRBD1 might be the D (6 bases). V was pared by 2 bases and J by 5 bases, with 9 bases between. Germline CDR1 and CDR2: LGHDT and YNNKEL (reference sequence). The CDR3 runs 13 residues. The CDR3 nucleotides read TGTGCCAGCAGCCAAATACAGGGATATGGCTACACCTTC. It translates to CASSQIQGYGYTF.

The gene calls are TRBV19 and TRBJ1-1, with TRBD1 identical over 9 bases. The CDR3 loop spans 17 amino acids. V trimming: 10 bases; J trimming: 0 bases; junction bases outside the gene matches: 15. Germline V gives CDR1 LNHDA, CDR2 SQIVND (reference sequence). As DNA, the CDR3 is TGTGCCACCAAAGTGGGGACAGGGAGAGGGTTGAACACTGAAGCTTTCTTT. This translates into CATKVGTGRGLNTEAFF.

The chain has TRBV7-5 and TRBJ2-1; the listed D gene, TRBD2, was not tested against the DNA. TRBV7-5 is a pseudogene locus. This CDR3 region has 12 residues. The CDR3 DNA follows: TGTGCCAGAAGCCCTCGAGTTGGTGAGCAGTTCTTC. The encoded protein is CARSPRVGEQFF.

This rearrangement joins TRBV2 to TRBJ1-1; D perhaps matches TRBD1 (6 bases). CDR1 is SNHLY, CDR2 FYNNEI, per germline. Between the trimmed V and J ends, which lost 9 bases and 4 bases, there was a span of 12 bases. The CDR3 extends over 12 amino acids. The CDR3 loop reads CARGNRATEAFF. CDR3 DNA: TGTGCCAGGGGCAACAGGGCCACTGAAGCTTTCTTT.

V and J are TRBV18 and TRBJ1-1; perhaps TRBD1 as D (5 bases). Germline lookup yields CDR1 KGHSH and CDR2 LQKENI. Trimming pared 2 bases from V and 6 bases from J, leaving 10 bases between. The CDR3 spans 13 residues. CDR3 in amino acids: CASSPARDAEAFF. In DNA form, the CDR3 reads TGTGCCAGCTCACCAGCCAGGGATGCTGAAGCTTTCTTT.

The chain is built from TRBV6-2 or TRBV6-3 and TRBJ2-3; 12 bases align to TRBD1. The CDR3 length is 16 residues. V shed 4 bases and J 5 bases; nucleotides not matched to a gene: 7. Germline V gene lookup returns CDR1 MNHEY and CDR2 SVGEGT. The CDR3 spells CASSFPGQGARDTQYF. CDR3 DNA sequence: TGTGCCAGCAGTTTCCCGGGACAGGGGGCGAGAGATACGCAGTATTTT.

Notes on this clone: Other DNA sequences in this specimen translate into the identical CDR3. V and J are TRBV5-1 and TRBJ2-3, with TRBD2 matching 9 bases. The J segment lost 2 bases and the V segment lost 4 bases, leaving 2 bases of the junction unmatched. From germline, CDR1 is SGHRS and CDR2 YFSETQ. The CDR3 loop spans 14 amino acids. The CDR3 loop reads CASSPGLATDTQYF. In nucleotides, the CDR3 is TGCGCCAGCAGCCCGGGACTAGCCACAGATACGCAGTATTTT. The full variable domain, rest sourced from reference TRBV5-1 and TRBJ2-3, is KAGVTQTPRYLIKTRGQQVTLSCSPISGHRSVSWYQQTPGQGLQFLFEYFSETQRNKGNFPGRFSGRQFSNSRSEMNVSTLELGDSALYLCASSPGLATDTQYFGPGTRLTVL.

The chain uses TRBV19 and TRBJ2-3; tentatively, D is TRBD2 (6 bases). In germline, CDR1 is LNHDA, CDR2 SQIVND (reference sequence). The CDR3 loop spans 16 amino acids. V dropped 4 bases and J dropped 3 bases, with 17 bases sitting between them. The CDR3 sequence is CASSRRRDRRTDTQYF. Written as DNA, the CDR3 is TGTGCCAGTAGTAGACGGAGGGATAGGAGAACAGATACGCAGTATTTT. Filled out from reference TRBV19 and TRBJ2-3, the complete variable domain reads DGGITQSPKYLFRKEGQNVTLSCEQNLNHDAMYWYRQDPGQGLRLIYYSQIVNDFQKGDIAEGYSVSREKKESFPLTVTSAQKNPTAFYLCASSRRRDRRTDTQYFGPGTRLTVL.